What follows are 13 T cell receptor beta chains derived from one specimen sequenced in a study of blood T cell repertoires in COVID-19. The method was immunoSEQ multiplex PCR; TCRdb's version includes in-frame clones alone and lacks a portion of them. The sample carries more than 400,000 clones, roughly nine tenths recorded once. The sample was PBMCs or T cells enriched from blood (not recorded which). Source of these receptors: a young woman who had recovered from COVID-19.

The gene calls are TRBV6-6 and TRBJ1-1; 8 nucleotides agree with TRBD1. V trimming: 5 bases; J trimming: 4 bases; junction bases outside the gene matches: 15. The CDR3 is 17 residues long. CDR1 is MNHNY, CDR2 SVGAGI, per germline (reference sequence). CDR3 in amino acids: CASSQTLYDRGVTEAFF. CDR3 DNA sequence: TGTGCCAGCAGTCAGACTCTTTACGACAGGGGTGTCACTGAAGCTTTCTTT.

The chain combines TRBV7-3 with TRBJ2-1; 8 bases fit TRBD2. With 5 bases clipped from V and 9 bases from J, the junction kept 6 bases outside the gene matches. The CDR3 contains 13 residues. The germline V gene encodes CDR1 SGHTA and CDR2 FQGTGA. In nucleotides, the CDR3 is TGTGCCAGCAGCGTCGGGGGGGCAATTGAGCAGTTCTTC. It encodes CASSVGGAIEQFF.

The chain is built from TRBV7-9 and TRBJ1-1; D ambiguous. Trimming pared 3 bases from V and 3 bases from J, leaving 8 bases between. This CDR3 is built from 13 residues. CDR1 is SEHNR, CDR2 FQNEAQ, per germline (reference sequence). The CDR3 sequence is CASSLIGYTEAFF. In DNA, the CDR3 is TGTGCCAGCAGCTTGATCGGGTACACTGAAGCTTTCTTT.

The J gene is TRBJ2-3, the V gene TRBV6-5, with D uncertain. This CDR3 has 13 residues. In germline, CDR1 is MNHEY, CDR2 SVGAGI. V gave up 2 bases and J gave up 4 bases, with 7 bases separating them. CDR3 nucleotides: TGTGCCAGCAGTTACGGGCCGGCAGATACGCAGTATTTT. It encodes CASSYGPADTQYF.

CDR3 DNA: TGTGCCAGCACGGCGGCTCCAGTAGAGACCCAGTACTTC. It yields the protein CASTAAPVETQYF. This chain connects TRBV2 to TRBJ2-5; no clear D gene. Trimming cost V 7 bases and J 4 bases, with 13 bases left between them. The CDR3 is 13 amino acids. In germline, CDR1 is SNHLY, CDR2 FYNNEI.

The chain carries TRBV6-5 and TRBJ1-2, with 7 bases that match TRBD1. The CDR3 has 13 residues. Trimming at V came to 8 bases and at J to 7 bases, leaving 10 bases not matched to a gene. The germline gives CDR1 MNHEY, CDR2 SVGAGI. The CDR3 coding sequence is TGTGCCAGCGAATTCGACAGGGTAATTGGCTACACCTTC. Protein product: CASEFDRVIGYTF.

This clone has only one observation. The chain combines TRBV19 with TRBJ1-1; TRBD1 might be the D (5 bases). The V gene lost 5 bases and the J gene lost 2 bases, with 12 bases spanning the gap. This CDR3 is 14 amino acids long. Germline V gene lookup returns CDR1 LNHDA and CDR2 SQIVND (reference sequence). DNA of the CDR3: TGTGCCAGTAGTGCCGGACATAGCAACACTGAAGCTTTCTTT. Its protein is CASSAGHSNTEAFF.

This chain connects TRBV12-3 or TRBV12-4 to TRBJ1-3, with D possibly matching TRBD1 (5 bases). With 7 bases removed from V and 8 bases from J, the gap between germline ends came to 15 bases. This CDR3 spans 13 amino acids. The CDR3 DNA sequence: TGTGCCAGCACCGAGGGACTGCGGGACACCATATATTTT. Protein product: CASTEGLRDTIYF.

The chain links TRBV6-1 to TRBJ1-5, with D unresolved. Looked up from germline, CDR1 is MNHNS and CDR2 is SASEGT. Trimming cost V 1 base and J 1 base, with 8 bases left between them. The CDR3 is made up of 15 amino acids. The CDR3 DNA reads TGTGCCAGCAGTGAAGGGCAGTTAAGCAATCAGCCCCAGCATTTT. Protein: CASSEGQLSNQPQHF.

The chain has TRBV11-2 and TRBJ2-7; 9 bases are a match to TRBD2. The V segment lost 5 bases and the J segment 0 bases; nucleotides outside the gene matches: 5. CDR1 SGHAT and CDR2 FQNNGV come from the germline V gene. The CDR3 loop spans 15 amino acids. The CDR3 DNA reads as TGTGCCAGCAGCCCCAGCGGGGGGCGCTCCTACGAGCAGTACTTC. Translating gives CASSPSGGRSYEQYF.

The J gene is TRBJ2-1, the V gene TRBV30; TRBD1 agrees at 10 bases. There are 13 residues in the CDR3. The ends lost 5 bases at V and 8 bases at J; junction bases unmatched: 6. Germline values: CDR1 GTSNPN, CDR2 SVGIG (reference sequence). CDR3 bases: TGTGCCTGGGGGGGGACAGGGGACGATGAGCAGTTCTTC. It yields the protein CAWGGTGDDEQFF.

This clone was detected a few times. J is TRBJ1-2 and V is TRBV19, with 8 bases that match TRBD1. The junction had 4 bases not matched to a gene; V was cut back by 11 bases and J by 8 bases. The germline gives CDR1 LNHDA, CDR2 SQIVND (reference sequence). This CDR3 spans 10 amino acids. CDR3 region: CAPGGEGYTF. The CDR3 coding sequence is TGTGCCCCAGGGGGCGAGGGCTACACCTTC.

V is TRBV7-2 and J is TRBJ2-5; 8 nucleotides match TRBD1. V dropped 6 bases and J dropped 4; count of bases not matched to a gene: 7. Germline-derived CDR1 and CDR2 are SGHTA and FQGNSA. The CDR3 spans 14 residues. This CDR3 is CASRSTGGRETQYF. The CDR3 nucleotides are TGTGCCAGCAGATCCACAGGGGGACGAGAGACCCAGTACTTC.